This T cell receptor beta chain is drawn from a study of CD8 T cells in ankylosing spondylitis. V was clipped by 0 bases and J by 4 bases, with 6 bases between them. There are 13 residues in the CDR3. The germline V gene encodes CDR1 DFQATT and CDR2 SNEGSKA (reference sequence). On this clonotype: The antigen remains undetermined.

Study-level points and caveats: Disease-linked clones reportedly showed significant enrichment in matched ankylosing spondylitis synovial fluid. A TCR beta motif of several highly homologous variants appeared characteristic of ankylosing spondylitis blood. Some of the motif variants had earlier been found in reactive arthritis patients' fluid and blood.

5'-RACE, quantitative and with molecular barcodes, yielded the TCR beta libraries. A single record per CDR3 protein comes from TCRdb applying MiXCR to the 5' RACE reads. The sample has around 340,000 distinct CDR3 sequences; about 14% are singletons. The sample comprised blood, either unsorted or a sorted T cell fraction (not recorded which). The sequence derives from a male donor with ankylosing spondylitis or in good health (not recorded which). This sequence joins TRBV20-1 and TRBJ2-2; D uncertain. The CDR3 nucleotides read TGCAGTGCTAGAGATTACGCCACCGGGGAGCTGTTTTTT. Encoded protein: CSARDYATGELFF.